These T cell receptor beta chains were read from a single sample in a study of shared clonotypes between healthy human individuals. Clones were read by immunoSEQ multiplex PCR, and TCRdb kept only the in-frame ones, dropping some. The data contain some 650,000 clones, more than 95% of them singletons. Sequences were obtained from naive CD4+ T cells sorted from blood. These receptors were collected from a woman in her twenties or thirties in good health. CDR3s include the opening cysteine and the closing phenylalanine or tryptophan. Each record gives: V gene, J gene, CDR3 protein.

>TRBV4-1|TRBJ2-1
CASSQLLGGRGVANEQFF
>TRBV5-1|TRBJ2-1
CASMLFGTSGSHEQFF
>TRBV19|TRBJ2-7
CASSTTSGIYEQYF
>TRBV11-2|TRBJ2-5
CASSPQLAETQYF
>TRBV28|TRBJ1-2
CASNFRGANGYTF
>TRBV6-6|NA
CASRTGEGGYEQYF
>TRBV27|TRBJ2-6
CASSIYHSGANVLTF
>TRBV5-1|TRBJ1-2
CASSGRSVYGYTF
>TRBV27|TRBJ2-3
CASSFTGGETDTQYF
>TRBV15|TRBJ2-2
CATGQETYTGELFF
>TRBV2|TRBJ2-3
CASFSGISTDTQYF
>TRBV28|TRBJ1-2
CASSFPLEGYTF
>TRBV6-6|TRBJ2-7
CASSYFKRNEQYF
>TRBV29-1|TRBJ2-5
CSVRPEETQYF
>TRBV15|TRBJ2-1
CATSRDYESYNEQFF
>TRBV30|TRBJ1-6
CAWRLGGKSYNSPLHF
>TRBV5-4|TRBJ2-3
CASSQVPGVDTQYF
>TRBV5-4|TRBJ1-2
CASSLLSVNNYGYTF
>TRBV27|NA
CASSRDRGGEQYF
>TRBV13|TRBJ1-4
CASSRRQGEEKLFF
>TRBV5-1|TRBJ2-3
CASSLGVAAGYTDTQYF
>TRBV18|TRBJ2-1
CASSPPRGTSGYNEQFF
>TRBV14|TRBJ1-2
CASSQHYRGLNYGYTF
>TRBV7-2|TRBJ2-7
CASSLVRSHFGTYEQYF
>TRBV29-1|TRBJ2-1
CSVQEANEQFF
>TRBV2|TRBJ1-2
CASTLRAETYGYTF
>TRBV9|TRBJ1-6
CASNVGQVDSPLHF
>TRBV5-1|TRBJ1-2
CASRTTGDYGYTF
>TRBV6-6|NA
CASSSIRSGGYEQYF
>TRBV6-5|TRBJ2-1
CASRRQTRRSEQFF
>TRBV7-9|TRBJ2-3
CASSFPASGVTDTQYF
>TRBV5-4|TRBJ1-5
CASSLGGSNQPQHF
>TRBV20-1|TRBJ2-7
CSARPEYEQYF
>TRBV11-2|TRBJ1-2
CASSPGRFNYGYTF
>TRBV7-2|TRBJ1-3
CASSLAGRTSGNTIYF
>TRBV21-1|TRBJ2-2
CASSKVFYRGTGELFF
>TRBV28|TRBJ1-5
CASSRGIQPQHF
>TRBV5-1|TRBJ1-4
CASSPNGQGNEKLFF
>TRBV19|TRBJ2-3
CASTLGRTGTDTQYF
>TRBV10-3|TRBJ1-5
CAISESDRDQPQHF
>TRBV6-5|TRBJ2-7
CASRLAITYEQYF
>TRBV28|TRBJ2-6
CASRTQHADTGANVLTF
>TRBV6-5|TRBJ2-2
CATRKNRDTGELFF